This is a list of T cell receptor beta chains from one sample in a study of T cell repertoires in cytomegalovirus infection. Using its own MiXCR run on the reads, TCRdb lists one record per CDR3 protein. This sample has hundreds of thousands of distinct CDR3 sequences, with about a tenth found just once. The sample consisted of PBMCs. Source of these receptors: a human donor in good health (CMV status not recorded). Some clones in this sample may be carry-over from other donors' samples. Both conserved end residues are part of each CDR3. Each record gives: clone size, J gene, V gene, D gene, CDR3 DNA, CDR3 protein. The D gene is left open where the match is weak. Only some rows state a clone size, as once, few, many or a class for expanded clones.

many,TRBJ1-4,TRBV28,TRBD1,TGTGCCAGCAGCGCAGGGGGAGCGACTAATGAAAAACTGTTTTTT,CASSAGGATNEKLFF
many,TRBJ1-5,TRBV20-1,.,TGCAGTGCTGTAGTGGGGGCAGGCAATCAGCCCCAGCATTTT,CSAVVGAGNQPQHF
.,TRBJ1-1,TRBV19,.,TGTGCCAGTAGTATTGGCAGGGGACGAGCTGAAGCTTTCTTT,CASSIGRGRAEAFF
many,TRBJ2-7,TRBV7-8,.,TGTGCCAGCAGCTTAGCGGAAGTAAGGGGCTACGAGCAGTACTTC,CASSLAEVRGYEQYF
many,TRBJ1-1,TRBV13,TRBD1,TGTGCCAGCAGCCCAGGACAGGGGTGGAACACTGAAGCTTTCTTT,CASSPGQGWNTEAFF
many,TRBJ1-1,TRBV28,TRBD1,TGTGCCAGCAGTCTTTTTTCCGCCGGGACAGGGGCTTTCTTT,CASSLFSAGTGAFF
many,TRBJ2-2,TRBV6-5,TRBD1,TGTGCCAGCAGTTGGGACAGGGGGACCGGGGAGCTGTTTTTT,CASSWDRGTGELFF
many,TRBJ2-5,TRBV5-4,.,TGTGCCCACAGTCGTCGGGGGGAGACCCAGTACTTC,CAHSRRGETQYF
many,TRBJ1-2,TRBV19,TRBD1,TGTGCCAGTAAGCAGGGGGATAACTATGGCTACACCTTC,CASKQGDNYGYTF
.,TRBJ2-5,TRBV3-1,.,TGTGCCAGCAGCCAAGATCGTCCCGGACTACATTACTTC,CASSQDRPGLHYF
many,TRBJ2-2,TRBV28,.,TGTGCCAGCAGTCCCCGGGAACCTAACACCGGGGAGCTGTTTTTT,CASSPREPNTGELFF
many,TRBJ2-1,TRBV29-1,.,TGCAGCGTTGAAATCAGGACCGGACTCTACTACAATGAGCAGTTCTTC,CSVEIRTGLYYNEQFF
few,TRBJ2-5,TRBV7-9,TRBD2,TGTGCCAGCAGCTTAGTTTTGGTCGGGACTAGCGGGGGGCCTCGGGAGACCCAGTACTTC,CASSLVLVGTSGGPRETQYF
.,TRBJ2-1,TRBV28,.,TGTGCCACCTGGGATCCAGGGGCACGGGATGAGCAGTTCTTC,CATWDPGARDEQFF
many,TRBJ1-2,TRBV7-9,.,TGTGCCAGCAGCCCGCCCGGGGCTCCGGAGGGAGGCTACACCTTC,CASSPPGAPEGGYTF
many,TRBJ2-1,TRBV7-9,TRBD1,TGTGCCAGCAGATTAGTGGGACAGGGGTTTGGGCCGGGTGATGAGCAGTTCTTC,CASRLVGQGFGPGDEQFF
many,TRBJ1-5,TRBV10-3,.,TGTGCCATCAGTGAGGTCTTGGGGTCCAATCAGCCCCAGCATTTT,CAISEVLGSNQPQHF
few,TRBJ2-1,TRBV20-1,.,TGCAGTGCCAGATCAATTTCGGCCTACAATGAGCAGTTCTTC,CSARSISAYNEQFF
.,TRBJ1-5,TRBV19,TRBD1,TGTGCCAGCCGGGACAGGGGCTTCTCTCAGCCCCAGCATTTT,CASRDRGFSQPQHF
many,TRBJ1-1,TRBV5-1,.,TGCGCCAGCAGCCACCGGGGCCGTGAAGCTTTCTTT,CASSHRGREAFF
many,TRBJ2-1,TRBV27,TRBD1,TGTGCCAGCAGTTTAACAGGGACAGGGATACATGAGCAGTTCTTC,CASSLTGTGIHEQFF
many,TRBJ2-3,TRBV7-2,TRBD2,TGTGCCAGCAGCTTAGGGTCGGCGGGGGGCGGCACAGATACGCAGTATTTT,CASSLGSAGGGTDTQYF
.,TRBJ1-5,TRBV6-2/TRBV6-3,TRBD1,TGTGCCAGCAGTTTCGGACAGGGGGCCCTGCCCCAGCATTTT,CASSFGQGALPQHF
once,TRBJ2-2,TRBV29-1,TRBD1,TGCAGCGCTGGACAGGGCGGGGACACCGGGGAGCTGTTTTTT,CSAGQGGDTGELFF
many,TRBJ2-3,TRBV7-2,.,TGTGCCAGCACCGACGAAGGGGCTAGCACAGATACGCAGTATTTT,CASTDEGASTDTQYF
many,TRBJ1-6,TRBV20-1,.,TGCAGTGCCAGTACAGGGCTCAGTAATTCACCCCTCCACTTT,CSASTGLSNSPLHF
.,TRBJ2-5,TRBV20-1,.,TGCAGTTTCCTTTTGGGCGAGACCCAGTACTTC,CSFLLGETQYF
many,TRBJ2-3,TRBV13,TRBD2,TGTGCCAGCAGCTTAGGACAGCGGGGTGGCACAGATACGCAGTATTTT,CASSLGQRGGTDTQYF
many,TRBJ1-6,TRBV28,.,TGTGCCACATGGAGGCGCATAGATTCACCCCTCCACTTT,CATWRRIDSPLHF
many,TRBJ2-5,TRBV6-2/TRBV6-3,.,TGTGCCAGCAGTTACAGGGCCCACGGAGATGGGACCCAGTACTTC,CASSYRAHGDGTQYF
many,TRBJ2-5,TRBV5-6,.,TGTGCCAGCAGCTCATGGACCAGGGGTAGGGAGACCCAGTACTTC,CASSSWTRGRETQYF
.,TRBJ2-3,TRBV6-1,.,TGTGCCAGCAACCGCCAGACAGTCCCCACGCAGTATTTT,CASNRQTVPTQYF
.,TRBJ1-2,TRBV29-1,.,TGCAGCGTTTGGCACTTATCACCACCTAACTATGGCTACACCTTC,CSVWHLSPPNYGYTF
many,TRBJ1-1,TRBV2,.,TGTGCCAGCAGTGCGCAGGGTATAGGCACTGAAGCTTTCTTT,CASSAQGIGTEAFF
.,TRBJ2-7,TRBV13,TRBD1,TGTGCCAGCAGCGACGGGACAGCGGCGTACGAGCAGTACTTC,CASSDGTAAYEQYF
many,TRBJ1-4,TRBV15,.,TGTGCCACCCAGGCTCTAATGCTTAATGAAAAACTGTTTTTT,CATQALMLNEKLFF
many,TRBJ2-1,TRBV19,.,TGTGCCAGTAACGAGGAGATCTCCTACAATGAGCAGTTCTTC,CASNEEISYNEQFF
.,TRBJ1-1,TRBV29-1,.,TGCAGCGTTGTAAGTCTCTTCTCCTACACTGAAGCTTTCTTT,CSVVSLFSYTEAFF
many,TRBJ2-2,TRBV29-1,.,TGCAGCGTGACGGGACATGCCACCGGGGAGCTGTTTTTT,CSVTGHATGELFF
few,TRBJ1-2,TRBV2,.,TGTGCCAGCAGTACAAATGTGGGGGGACCTCGGAGGGCTAACTATGGCTACACCTTC,CASSTNVGGPRRANYGYTF
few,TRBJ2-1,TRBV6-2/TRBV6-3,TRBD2,TGTGCCAGCAGTTACAGTAGCGGGCCGGGAGGGCAGTTCTTC,CASSYSSGPGGQFF
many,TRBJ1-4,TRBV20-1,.,TGCAGTGCTAGAGTAGCTGGGGAAAAACTGTTTTTT,CSARVAGEKLFF
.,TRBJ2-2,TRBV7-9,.,TGTGCCAGCCCAAAAGGAGAGGCAGGACGTCCCGGGGAGCTGTTTTTT,CASPKGEAGRPGELFF
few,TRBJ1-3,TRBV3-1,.,TGTGCCAGCAGCCAAGAGCGGGGCTCTGGAAACACCATATATTTT,CASSQERGSGNTIYF
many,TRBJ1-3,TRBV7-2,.,TGTGCCAGCAGCTTAGCGCCAGTGATATCCTCTGGAAACACCATATATTTT,CASSLAPVISSGNTIYF
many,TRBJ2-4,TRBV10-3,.,TGTGCCTCCCGAGGGGGGCTGGAACCCGAAAACATTCAGTACTTC,CASRGGLEPENIQYF
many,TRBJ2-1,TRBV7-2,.,TGTGCCAGCAGCTTTAGCGGTTCTCCCTACAATGAGCAGTTCTTC,CASSFSGSPYNEQFF
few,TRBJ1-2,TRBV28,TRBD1,TGTGCCAGCAGTCACGGACAGGGTCCTGGCTACACCTTC,CASSHGQGPGYTF